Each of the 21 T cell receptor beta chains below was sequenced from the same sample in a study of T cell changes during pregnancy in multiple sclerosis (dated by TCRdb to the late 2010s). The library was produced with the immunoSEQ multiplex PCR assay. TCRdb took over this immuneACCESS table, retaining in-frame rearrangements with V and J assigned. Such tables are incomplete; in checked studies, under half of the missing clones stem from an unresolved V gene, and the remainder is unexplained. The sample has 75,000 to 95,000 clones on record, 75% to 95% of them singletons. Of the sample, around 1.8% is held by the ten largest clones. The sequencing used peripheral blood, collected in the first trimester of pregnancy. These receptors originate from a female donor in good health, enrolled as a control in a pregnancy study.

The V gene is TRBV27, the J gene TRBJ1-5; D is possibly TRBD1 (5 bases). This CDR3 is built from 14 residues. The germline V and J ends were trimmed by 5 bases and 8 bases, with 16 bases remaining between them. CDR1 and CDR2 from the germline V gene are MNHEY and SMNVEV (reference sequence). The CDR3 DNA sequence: TGTGCCAGCAGTCCAGCCGGACATTTGGAGCCCCAGCATTTT. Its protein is CASSPAGHLEPQHF.

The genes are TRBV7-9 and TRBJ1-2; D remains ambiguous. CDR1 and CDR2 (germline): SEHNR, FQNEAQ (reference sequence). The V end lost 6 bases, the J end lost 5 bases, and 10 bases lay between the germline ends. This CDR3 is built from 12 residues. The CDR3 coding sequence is TGTGCCAGCAGTCTTACAGAATATGGCTACACCTTC. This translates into CASSLTEYGYTF.

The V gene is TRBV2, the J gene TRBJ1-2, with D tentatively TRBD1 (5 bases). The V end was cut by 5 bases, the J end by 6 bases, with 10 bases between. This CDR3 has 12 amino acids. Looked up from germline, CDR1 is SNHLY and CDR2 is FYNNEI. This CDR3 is CASSFDSNGYTF. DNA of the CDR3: TGTGCCAGCAGTTTCGACAGTAATGGCTACACCTTC.

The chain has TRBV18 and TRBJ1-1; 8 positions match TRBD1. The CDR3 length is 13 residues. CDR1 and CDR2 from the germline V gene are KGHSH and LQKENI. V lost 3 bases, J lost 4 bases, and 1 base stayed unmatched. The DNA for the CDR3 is TGTGCCAGCTCACCCACAGGGGGCACTGAAGCTTTCTTT. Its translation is CASSPTGGTEAFF.

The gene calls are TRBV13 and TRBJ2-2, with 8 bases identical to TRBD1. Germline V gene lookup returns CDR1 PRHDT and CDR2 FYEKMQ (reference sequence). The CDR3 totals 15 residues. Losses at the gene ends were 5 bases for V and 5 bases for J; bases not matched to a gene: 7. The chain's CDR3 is CASSRTGKRTGELFF. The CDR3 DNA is TGTGCCAGCAGCCGGACAGGGAAAAGAACCGGGGAGCTGTTTTTT.

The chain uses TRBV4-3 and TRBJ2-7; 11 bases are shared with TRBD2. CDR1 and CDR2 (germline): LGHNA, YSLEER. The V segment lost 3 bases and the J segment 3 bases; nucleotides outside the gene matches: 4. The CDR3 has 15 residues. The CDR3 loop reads CASSHSGGAIYEQYF. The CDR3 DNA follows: TGCGCCAGCAGCCATAGCGGGGGGGCAATCTACGAGCAGTACTTC.

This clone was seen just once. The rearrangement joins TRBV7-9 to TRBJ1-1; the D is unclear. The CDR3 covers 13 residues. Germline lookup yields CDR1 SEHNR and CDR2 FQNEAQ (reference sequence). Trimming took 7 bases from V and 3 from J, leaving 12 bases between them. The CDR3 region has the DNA TGTGCCAGCACACCTCCCGCGGACACTGAAGCTTTCTTT. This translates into CASTPPADTEAFF. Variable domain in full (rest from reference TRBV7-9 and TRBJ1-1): DTGVSQNPRHKITKRGQNVTFRCDPISEHNRLYWYRQTLGQGPEFLTYFQNEAQLEKSRLLSDRFSAERPKGSFSTLEIQRTEQGDSAMYLCASTPPADTEAFFGQGTRLTVV.

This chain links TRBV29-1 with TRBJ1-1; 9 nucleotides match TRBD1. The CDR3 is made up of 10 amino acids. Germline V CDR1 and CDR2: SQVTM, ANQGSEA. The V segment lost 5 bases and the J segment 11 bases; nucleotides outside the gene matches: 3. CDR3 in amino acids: CSVQQGAAFF. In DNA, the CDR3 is TGCAGCGTTCAACAGGGGGCCGCTTTCTTT.

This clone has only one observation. CDR3 in amino acids: CAWSVGGSQETQYF. The CDR3 region has the DNA TGTGCCTGGAGTGTAGGAGGGTCCCAAGAGACCCAGTACTTC. The gene calls are TRBV30 and TRBJ2-5; TRBD2 is a possible D gene (6 bases). V dropped 0 bases and J dropped 1 base, with 9 bases sitting between them. The CDR3 length is 14 residues. Germline values: CDR1 GTSNPN, CDR2 SVGIG (reference sequence).

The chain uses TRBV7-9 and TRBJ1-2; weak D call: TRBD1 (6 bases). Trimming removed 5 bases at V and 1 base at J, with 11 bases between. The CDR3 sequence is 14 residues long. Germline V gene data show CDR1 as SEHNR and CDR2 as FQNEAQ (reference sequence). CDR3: CASSLQGHNYGYTF. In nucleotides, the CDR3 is TGTGCCAGCAGCCTCCAGGGACATAACTATGGCTACACCTTC.

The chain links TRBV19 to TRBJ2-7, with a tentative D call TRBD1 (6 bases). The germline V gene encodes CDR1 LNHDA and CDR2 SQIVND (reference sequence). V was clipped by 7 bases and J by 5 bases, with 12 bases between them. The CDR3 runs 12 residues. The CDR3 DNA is TGTGCCAGTAATCAGGGGTGGGACGAGCAGTACTTC. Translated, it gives CASNQGWDEQYF.

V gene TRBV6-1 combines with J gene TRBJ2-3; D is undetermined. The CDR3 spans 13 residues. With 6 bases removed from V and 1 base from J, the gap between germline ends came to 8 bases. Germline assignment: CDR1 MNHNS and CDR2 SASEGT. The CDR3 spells CASSRQGTDTQYF. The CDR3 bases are TGTGCCAGCAGCCGGCAGGGCACAGATACGCAGTATTTT.

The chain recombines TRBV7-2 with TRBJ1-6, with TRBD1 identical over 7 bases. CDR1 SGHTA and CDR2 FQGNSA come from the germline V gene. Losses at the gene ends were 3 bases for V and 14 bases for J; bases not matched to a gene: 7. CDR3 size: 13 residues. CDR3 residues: CASSLQGGEALHF. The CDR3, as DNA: TGTGCCAGCAGCTTGCAGGGGGGAGAGGCCCTCCACTTT.

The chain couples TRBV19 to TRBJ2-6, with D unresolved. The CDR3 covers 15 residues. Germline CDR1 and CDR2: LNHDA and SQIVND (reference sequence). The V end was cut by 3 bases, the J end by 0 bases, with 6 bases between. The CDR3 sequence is CASSMRVSGANVLTF. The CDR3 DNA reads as TGTGCCAGTAGTATGAGAGTCTCTGGGGCCAACGTCCTGACTTTC.

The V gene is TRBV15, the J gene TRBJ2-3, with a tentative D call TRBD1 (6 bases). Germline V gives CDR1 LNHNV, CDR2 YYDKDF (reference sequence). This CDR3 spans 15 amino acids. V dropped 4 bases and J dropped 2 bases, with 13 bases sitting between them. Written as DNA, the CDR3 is TGTGCCACCAGCACGGACAGCACGAACACAGATACGCAGTATTTT. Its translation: CATSTDSTNTDTQYF. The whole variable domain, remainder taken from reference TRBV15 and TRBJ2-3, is DAMVIQNPRYQVTQFGKPVTLSCSQTLNHNVMYWYQQKSSQAPKLLFHYYDKDFNNEADTPDNFQSRRPNTSFCFLDIRSPGLGDTAMYLCATSTDSTNTDTQYFGPGTRLTVL.

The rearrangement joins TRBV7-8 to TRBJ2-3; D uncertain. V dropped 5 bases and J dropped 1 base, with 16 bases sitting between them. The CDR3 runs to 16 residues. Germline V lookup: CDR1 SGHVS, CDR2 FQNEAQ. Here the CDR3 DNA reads TGTGCCAGCAGCCCTCACGTTGGGCAGCGCACAGATACGCAGTATTTT. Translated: CASSPHVGQRTDTQYF. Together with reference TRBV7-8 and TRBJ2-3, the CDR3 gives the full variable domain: GAGVSQSPRYKVAKRGQDVALRCDPISGHVSLFWYQQALGQGPEFLTYFQNEAQLDKSGLPSDRFFAERPEGSVSTLKIQRTQQEDSAVYLCASSPHVGQRTDTQYFGPGTRLTVL.

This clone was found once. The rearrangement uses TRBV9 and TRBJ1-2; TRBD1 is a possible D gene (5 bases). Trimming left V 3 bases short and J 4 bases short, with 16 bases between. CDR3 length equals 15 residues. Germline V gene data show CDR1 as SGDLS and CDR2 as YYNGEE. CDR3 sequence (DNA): TGTGCCAGCAGCGAGGGGCAATCTCGAACCTATGGCTACACCTTC. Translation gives CASSEGQSRTYGYTF. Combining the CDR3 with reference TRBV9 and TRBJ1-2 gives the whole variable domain DSGVTQTPKHLITATGQRVTLRCSPRSGDLSVYWYQQSLDQGLQFLIQYYNGEERAKGNILERFSAQQFPDLHSELNLSSLELGDSALYFCASSEGQSRTYGYTFGSGTRLTVV.

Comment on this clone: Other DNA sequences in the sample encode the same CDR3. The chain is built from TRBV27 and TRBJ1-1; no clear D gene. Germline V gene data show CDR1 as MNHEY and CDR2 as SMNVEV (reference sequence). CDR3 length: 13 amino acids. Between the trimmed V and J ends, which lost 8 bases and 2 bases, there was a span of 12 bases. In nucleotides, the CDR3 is TGTGCCAGCTCCTTTACACGAAACACTGAAGCTTTCTTT. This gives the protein CASSFTRNTEAFF.

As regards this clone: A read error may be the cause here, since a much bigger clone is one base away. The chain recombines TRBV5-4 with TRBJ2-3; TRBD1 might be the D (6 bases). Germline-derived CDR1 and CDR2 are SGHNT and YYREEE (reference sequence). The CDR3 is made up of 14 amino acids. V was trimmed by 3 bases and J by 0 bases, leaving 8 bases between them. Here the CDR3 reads CASSSGTSTDTQYF. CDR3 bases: TGTGCCAGCAGCTCCGGGACAAGCACAGATACGCAGTATTTT.

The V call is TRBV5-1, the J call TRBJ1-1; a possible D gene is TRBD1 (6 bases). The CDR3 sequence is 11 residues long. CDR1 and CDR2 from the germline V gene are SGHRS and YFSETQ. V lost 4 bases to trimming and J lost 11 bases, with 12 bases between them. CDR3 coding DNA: TGCGCCAGCAGCCCAGGGGTTGGTGCTTTCTTT. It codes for CASSPGVGAFF.

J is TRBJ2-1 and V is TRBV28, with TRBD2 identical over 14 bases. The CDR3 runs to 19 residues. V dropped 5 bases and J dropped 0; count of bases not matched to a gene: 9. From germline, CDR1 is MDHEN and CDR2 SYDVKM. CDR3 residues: CASSNILGLAGGSYNEQFF. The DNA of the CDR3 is TGTGCCAGCAGTAATATCCTAGGACTAGCGGGGGGCTCCTACAATGAGCAGTTCTTC.